This entry is about one T cell receptor (beta chain). What antigen it recognizes has not been identified. No quality values exist for individual bases; no much larger clone is one base distant. Whole blood was collected in K2EDTA tubes by collaborating institutions according to the institutions' own protocols. For TCRbeta analysis, collaborators shipped samples in one of three forms: frozen whole blood, isolated PBMCs, or DNA extracted from either of those sample types. This record belongs to a study of blood T cell repertoires in COVID-19 (dated by TCRdb to the early 2020s). In the study overall: Collaborator samples came from the United States, Italy and Spain and covered acute and convalescent phases of COVID-19. The samples were drawn from two sources: the first 160 participants of the ongoing ImmuneRACE study, and some 1,300 subjects contributed by 6 global collaborators. A freely available public database, intended as a resource for researchers studying the immune response to SARS-CoV-2, is where the repertoires were released. Sample metadata almost always included a de-identified subject ID, COVID-19 status, age in years and sex. Deeply sampled blood TCRbeta repertoires from subjects exposed to, actively infected with, or recovered from COVID-19 were included in the dataset. The prospective study material was composed of cDNA or gDNA derived from T cells, B-cell-depleted T cells, or PBMCs. HLA class I and class II types, where available, came from metadata supplied by the sample provider rather than from assay-based typing. Overall study results and their limits: The amount of clinical and demographic metadata varied by source and participant and was provided uncurated.

V drops 2 bases and J drops 2 bases, leaving 16 bases in between. Reading from cysteine to phenylalanine, the CDR3 counts 17 amino acids. Just CDR3 DNA is preserved here, 51 bases in frame from base 1. Per the germline V gene, MNHEY is the CDR1 and SVGEGT is the CDR2. TCRbeta CDR3 regions were amplified from genomic DNA using the immunoSEQ Assay, a bias-controlled multiplex PCR. On the authors' methods: Within the assay, amplification of reference gene primers was used to estimate how many nucleated cells each sample contained. To quantify the absolute abundance of each unique TCRbeta CDR3 rearrangement, sequence reads were collapsed and filtered. For each sample, productive Simpson clonality was calculated as the square root of Simpson's diversity index over productive rearrangements. In TCRdb, the immuneACCESS table is reduced to in-frame sequences with V and J assigned. These tables do not hold every clone; where another copy was compared, an unresolved V gene accounts for under half, and the others remain unexplained. V, J and clone size are those of that table, while D and trimming were read from the DNA. A total of around 130,000 clones appear in this sample, roughly 88% of them only once. The ten largest clones add up to 10% of the sample.

The rearrangement joined TRBV6-2 or TRBV6-3 to TRBJ1-5, with the D gene too uncertain to name. Source material: peripheral blood. This receptor was taken from a man aged 55 to 70 with active or convalescent COVID-19. For the CDR3, the sequence is CASSYGSGVSGNQPQHF. The nucleotide sequence reads TGTGCCAGCAGTTACGGGTCGGGAGTATCTGGCAATCAGCCCCAGCATTTT.